These T cell receptor beta chains were read from a single sample in a study of T-cell reconstitution after alpha-beta-depleted transplantation in children. One entry per CDR3 protein, called by TCRdb with MiXCR from the PCR reads. The sample holds 500,000 to 750,000 distinct CDR3 sequences, roughly a quarter seen once. Sample: PBMCs, taken before TCRalphabeta/CD19-depleted stem cell transplant. These receptors were obtained from a boy in the first two years of life with Wiskott-Aldrich syndrome, due to receive a stem cell transplant. Each CDR3 is given with its conserved first and last residue. The D gene is left open where the match is weak. Clone size appears in some rows only: once, few, many, or a class for an expanded clone.

>TRBV5-4|TRBJ2-7|-|-|11
CASRVGYEQYF
TGTGCCAGCAGGGTCGGCTACGAGCAGTACTTC
>TRBV5-1|TRBJ2-2|TRBD2|-|21
CASSSGRPSGRSPINTGELFF
TGCGCCAGCAGCTCGGGGCGTCCTAGCGGGAGGTCCCCTATTAACACCGGGGAGCTGTTTTTT
>TRBV20-1|TRBJ2-2|TRBD2|few|15
CSAPPRGRGTGELFF
TGCAGTGCTCCCCCACGCGGGAGGGGCACCGGGGAGCTGTTTTTT
>TRBV27|TRBJ1-5|-|-|14
CASSFGGNNQPQHF
TGTGCCAGCAGTTTCGGAGGCAACAATCAGCCCCAGCATTTT
>TRBV28|TRBJ1-6|-|-|15
CASSLRQRLSSPLHF
TGTGCCAGCAGTTTGAGACAGCGCCTAAGTTCACCCCTCCACTTT
>TRBV20-1|TRBJ2-7|-|-|14
CSAPTRNGNYEQYF
TGCAGTGCCCCGACTCGGAATGGAAACTACGAGCAGTACTTC
>TRBV3-1|TRBJ2-7|TRBD1|-|15
CASSQDGTGTYEQYF
TGTGCCAGCAGCCAAGATGGGACAGGGACCTACGAGCAGTACTTC
>TRBV5-1|TRBJ2-1|TRBD2|-|18
CASSLAGTSGRVYNEQFF
TGCGCCAGCAGCTTGGCCGGGACTAGCGGGAGGGTTTACAATGAGCAGTTCTTC
>TRBV24-1|TRBJ2-5|-|-|13
CATSYGGRGTQYF
TGTGCCACCAGTTATGGGGGACGAGGGACCCAGTACTTC
>TRBV14|TRBJ2-5|TRBD1|-|16
CASSQGGQGIQETQYF
TGTGCCAGCAGCCAAGGTGGACAGGGTATCCAAGAGACCCAGTACTTC
>TRBV20-1|TRBJ2-2|-|-|12
CSAAIAAGELFF
TGCAGTGCTGCTATAGCGGCCGGGGAGCTGTTTTTT
>TRBV4-1|TRBJ2-1|TRBD1|few|16
CASSQVRDRTYNEQFF
TGCGCCAGCAGCCAAGTCCGGGACAGGACCTACAATGAGCAGTTCTTC
>TRBV9|TRBJ2-1|TRBD2|-|19
CASSAYGTSGNPIYNEQFF
TGTGCCAGCAGCGCATATGGGACTAGCGGGAATCCTATCTACAATGAGCAGTTCTTC
>TRBV28|TRBJ1-5|TRBD1|-|14
CASVFQGAGQPQHF
TGTGCCAGCGTGTTCCAGGGGGCGGGTCAGCCCCAGCATTTT
>TRBV7-9|TRBJ1-3|-|-|17
CASSLVPRGDSGNTIYF
TGTGCCAGCAGCTTAGTTCCAAGAGGAGACTCTGGAAACACCATATATTTT
>TRBV21-1|TRBJ2-5|-|-|14
CASSNGQHQETQYF
TGTGCCAGCAGCAATGGGCAGCACCAAGAGACCCAGTACTTC
>TRBV7-9|TRBJ2-1|-|-|14
CASSLGPGDNEQFF
TGTGCCAGCAGCCTAGGGCCCGGGGACAATGAGCAGTTCTTC
>TRBV7-9|TRBJ2-6|TRBD1|few|17
CASNWGTANSGANVLTF
TGTGCCAGCAACTGGGGGACAGCCAACTCTGGGGCCAACGTCCTGACTTTC
>TRBV6-5|TRBJ2-7|TRBD2|once|17
CASSYSEGTSGYYEQYF
TGTGCCAGCAGTTACTCGGAAGGGACTAGCGGTTACTACGAGCAGTACTTC
>TRBV30|TRBJ2-3|TRBD2|few|16
CAWSVSGRGVPDTQYF
TGTGCCTGGAGTGTCTCAGGGAGGGGAGTACCAGATACGCAGTATTTT
>TRBV5-1|TRBJ2-7|-|-|14
CASSEWAGSYEQYF
TGCGCCAGCAGCGAATGGGCAGGCTCCTACGAGCAGTACTTC
>TRBV12-3/TRBV12-4|TRBJ2-1|-|few|16
CASSFLPSSRDNEQFF
TGTGCCAGCAGTTTCCTCCCTTCCTCCCGTGACAATGAGCAGTTCTTC
>TRBV5-1|TRBJ1-2|TRBD1|-|14
CASSLNQGGYGYTF
TGCGCCAGCAGCTTGAACCAGGGGGGCTATGGCTACACCTTC
>TRBV5-1|TRBJ2-7|TRBD1|few|15
CASSSVDRSVYEQYF
TGCGCCAGCAGCTCCGTGGACAGGAGTGTGTACGAGCAGTACTTC
>TRBV7-9|TRBJ2-3|-|few|15
CASSLGSATTDTQYF
TGTGCCAGCAGCTTAGGCTCTGCGACCACAGATACGCAGTATTTT
>TRBV20-1|TRBJ2-1|TRBD2|few|14
CSARTTSLDNEQFF
TGCAGTGCTAGGACGACTAGCCTCGACAATGAGCAGTTCTTC
>TRBV10-3|TRBJ2-7|TRBD2|-|14
CAIRATSGTYEQYF
TGTGCCATCAGGGCGACTAGCGGGACCTACGAGCAGTACTTC
>TRBV6-1|TRBJ2-1|-|few|15
CASSVLLALSNEQFF
TGTGCCAGCAGTGTTCTGTTGGCGCTTAGCAATGAGCAGTTCTTC
>TRBV7-9|TRBJ2-1|TRBD2|-|13
CASSLVAGVEQFF
TGTGCCAGCAGCTTAGTAGCGGGAGTCGAGCAGTTCTTC
>TRBV5-5|TRBJ1-1|-|-|15
CASSLYPPLNTEAFF
TGTGCCAGCAGCTTGTATCCTCCTTTGAACACTGAAGCTTTCTTT
>TRBV5-1|TRBJ2-1|TRBD2|few|16
CASSRLAGGPIDEQFF
TGCGCCAGCAGCCGGTTAGCGGGAGGGCCTATCGATGAGCAGTTCTTC
>TRBV5-6|TRBJ2-7|-|few|13
CASRLQGVYEQYF
TGTGCCAGCAGACTACAGGGAGTCTACGAGCAGTACTTC
>TRBV12-3/TRBV12-4|TRBJ1-2|-|-|13
CASSPMAVRGYTF
TGTGCCAGCAGTCCCATGGCGGTTCGAGGCTACACCTTC
>TRBV5-1|TRBJ2-4|-|-|15
CASSLRAGSKNIQYF
TGCGCCAGCAGCTTGAGGGCAGGGTCCAAAAACATTCAGTACTTC
>TRBV6-5|TRBJ2-3|TRBD2|few|15
CASSSLGLAENTQYF
TGTGCCAGCAGTTCTCTCGGACTAGCGGAAAATACGCAGTATTTT
>TRBV28|TRBJ2-7|-|few|12
CASRGGVYEQYF
TGTGCCAGCAGGGGGGGAGTATACGAGCAGTACTTC
>TRBV5-1|TRBJ2-1|TRBD2|-|16
CASSLSGGPVYNEQFF
TGCGCCAGCAGCTTATCGGGAGGGCCAGTTTACAATGAGCAGTTCTTC
>TRBV5-1|TRBJ1-4|-|few|15
CASSPDPGYGEKLFF
TGCGCCAGCAGCCCAGACCCAGGGTACGGTGAAAAACTGTTTTTT
>TRBV6-6|TRBJ1-1|-|few|12
CASSYSGDHAFF
TGTGCCAGCAGTTACTCCGGGGACCACGCTTTCTTT
>TRBV5-1|TRBJ2-4|TRBD1|many|14
CASSPGQGANIQYF
TGCGCCAGCAGCCCGGGACAGGGGGCAAACATTCAGTACTTC
>TRBV6-1|TRBJ1-1|-|-|16
CASTAGVGVPNTEAFF
TGTGCCAGCACCGCAGGGGTGGGTGTGCCGAACACTGAAGCTTTCTTT
>TRBV5-1|TRBJ2-1|-|few|15
CASSPRAREYNEQFF
TGCGCCAGCAGCCCGAGGGCCCGAGAGTACAATGAGCAGTTCTTC
>TRBV10-2|TRBJ1-1|-|-|12
CASSGRLSEAFF
TGCGCCAGCAGTGGGCGGCTCAGTGAAGCTTTCTTT
>TRBV15|TRBJ1-2|-|-|15
CATSGETGTDYGYTF
TGTGCCACCAGCGGGGAGACAGGAACTGACTATGGCTACACCTTC
>TRBV6-2/TRBV6-3|TRBJ2-4|TRBD2|few|13
CASSYRNLGGTHF
TGTGCCAGCAGTTACCGTAACCTGGGGGGGACGCACTTC
>TRBV18|TRBJ1-1|-|-|14
CASSPQGADTEAFF
TGTGCCAGCTCACCACAAGGGGCTGACACTGAAGCTTTCTTT
>TRBV12-5|TRBJ2-1|-|-|15
CATAPWSIPYNEQFF
TGTGCTACCGCACCTTGGTCAATTCCCTACAATGAGCAGTTCTTC
>TRBV9|TRBJ2-3|TRBD2|few|16
CASSPETSGSKDTQYF
TGTGCCAGCAGCCCGGAGACTAGCGGGAGCAAAGATACGCAGTATTTT